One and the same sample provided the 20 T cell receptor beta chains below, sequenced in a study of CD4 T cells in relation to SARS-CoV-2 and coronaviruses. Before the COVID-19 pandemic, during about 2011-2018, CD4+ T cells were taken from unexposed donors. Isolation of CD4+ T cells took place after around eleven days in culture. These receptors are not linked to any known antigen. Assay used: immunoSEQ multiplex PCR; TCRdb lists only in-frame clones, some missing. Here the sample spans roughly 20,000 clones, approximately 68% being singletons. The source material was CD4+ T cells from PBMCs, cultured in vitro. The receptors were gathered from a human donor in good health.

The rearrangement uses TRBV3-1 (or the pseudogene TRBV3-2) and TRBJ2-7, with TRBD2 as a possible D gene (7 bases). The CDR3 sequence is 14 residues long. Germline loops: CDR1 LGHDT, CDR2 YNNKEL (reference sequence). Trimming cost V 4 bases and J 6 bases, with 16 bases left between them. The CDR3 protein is CASSPGAGAGEQYF. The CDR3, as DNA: TGTGCCAGCAGCCCAGGGGCGGGGGCGGGCGAGCAGTACTTC.

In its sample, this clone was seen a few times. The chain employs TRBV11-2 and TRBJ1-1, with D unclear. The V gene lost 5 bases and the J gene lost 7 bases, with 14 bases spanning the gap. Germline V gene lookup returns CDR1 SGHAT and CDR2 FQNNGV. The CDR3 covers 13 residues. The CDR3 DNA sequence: TGTGCCAGCAGCCCGTCATGGGGTGGTGAAGCTTTCTTT. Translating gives CASSPSWGGEAFF. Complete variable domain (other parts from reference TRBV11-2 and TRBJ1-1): EAGVAQSPRYKIIEKRQSVAFWCNPISGHATLYWYQQILGQGPKLLIQFQNNGVVDDSQLPKDRFSAERLKGVDSTLKIQPAKLEDSAVYLCASSPSWGGEAFFGQGTRLTVV.

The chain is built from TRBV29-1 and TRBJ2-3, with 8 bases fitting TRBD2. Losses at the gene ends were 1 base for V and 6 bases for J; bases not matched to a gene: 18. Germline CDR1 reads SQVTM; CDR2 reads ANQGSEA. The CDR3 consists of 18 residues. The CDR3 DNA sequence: TGCAGCGTTGAAGTCTGGTTAGCGGGGAACTTGTTAGATGATACGCAGTATTTT. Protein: CSVEVWLAGNLLDDTQYF.

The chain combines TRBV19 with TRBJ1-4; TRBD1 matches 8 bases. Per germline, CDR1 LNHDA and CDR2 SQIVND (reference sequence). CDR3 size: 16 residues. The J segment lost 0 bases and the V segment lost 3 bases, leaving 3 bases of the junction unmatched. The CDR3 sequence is CASSMTGVATNEKLFF. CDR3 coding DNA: TGTGCCAGTAGTATGACAGGGGTTGCAACTAATGAAAAACTGTTTTTT.

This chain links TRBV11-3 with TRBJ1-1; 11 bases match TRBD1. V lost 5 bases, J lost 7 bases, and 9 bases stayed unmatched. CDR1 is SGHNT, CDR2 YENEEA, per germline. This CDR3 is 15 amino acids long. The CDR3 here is CASSRGQGANGEAFF. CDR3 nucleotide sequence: TGTGCCAGCAGCCGCGGACAGGGGGCTAATGGTGAAGCTTTCTTT.

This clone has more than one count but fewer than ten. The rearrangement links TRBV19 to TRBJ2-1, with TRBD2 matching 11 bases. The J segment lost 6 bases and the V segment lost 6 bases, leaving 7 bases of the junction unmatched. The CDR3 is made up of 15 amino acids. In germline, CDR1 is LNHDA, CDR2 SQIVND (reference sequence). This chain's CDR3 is CASRLLAGVPNEQFF. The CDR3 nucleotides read TGTGCCAGTAGATTACTAGCGGGAGTCCCCAATGAGCAGTTCTTC.

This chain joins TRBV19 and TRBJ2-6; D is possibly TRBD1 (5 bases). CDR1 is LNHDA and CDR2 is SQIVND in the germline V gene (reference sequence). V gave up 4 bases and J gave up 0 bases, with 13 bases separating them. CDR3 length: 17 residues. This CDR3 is CASSTTYDSSGANVLTF. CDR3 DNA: TGTGCCAGTAGTACCACTTACGACAGCTCTGGGGCCAACGTCCTGACTTTC.

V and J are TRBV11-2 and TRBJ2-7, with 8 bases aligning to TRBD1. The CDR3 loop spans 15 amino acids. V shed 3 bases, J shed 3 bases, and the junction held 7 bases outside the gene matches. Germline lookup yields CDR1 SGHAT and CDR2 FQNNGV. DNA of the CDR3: TGTGCCAGCAGCTTTCCGGGACAGGTCGGCTACGAGCAGTACTTC. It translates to CASSFPGQVGYEQYF.

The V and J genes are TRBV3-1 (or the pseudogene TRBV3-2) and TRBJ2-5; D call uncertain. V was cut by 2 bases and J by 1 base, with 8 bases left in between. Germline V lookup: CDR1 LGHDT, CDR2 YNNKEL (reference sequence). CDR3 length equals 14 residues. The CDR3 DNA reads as TGTGCCAGCAGCCAACCCGGGCCCCAAGAGACCCAGTACTTC. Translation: CASSQPGPQETQYF.

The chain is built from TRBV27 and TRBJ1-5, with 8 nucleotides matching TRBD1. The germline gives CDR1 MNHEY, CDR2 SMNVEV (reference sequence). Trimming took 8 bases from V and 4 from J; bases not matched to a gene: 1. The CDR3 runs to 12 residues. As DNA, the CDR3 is TGTGCCAGCTGGACAGGGAATCAGCCCCAGCATTTT. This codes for CASWTGNQPQHF.

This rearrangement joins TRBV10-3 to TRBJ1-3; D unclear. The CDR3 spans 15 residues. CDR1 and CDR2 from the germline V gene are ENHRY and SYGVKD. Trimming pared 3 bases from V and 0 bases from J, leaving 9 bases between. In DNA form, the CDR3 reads TGTGCCATCAGTGACGTCAGCTACTCTGGAAACACCATATATTTT. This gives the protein CAISDVSYSGNTIYF.

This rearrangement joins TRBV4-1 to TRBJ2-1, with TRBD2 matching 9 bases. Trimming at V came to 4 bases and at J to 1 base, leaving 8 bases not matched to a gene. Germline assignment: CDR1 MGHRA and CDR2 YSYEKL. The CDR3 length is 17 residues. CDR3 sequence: CASSLTLAGGSYNEQFF. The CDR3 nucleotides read TGCGCCAGCAGCCTAACCCTGGCGGGAGGGTCCTACAATGAGCAGTTCTTC.

CDR3 in amino acids: CASSAMGQQQETQYF. CDR3 coding DNA: TGTGCCAGCAGCGCGATGGGACAGCAACAAGAGACCCAGTACTTC. The V gene is TRBV9, the J gene TRBJ2-5; 7 bases agree with TRBD1. The V gene end was trimmed by 3 bases and the J gene end by 2 bases; junction bases not matched to a gene: 7. CDR3 length: 15 amino acids. CDR1 and CDR2 from the germline V gene are SGDLS and YYNGEE.

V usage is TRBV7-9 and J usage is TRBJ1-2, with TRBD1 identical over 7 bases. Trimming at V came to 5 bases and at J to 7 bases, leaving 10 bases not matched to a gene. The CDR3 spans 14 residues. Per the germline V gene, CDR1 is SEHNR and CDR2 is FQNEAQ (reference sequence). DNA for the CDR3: TGTGCCAGCAGCATCTCACGGGACAGCTCTGGCTACACCTTC. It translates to CASSISRDSSGYTF. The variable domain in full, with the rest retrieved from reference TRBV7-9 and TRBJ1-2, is DTGVSQNPRHKITKRGQNVTFRCDPISEHNRLYWYRQTLGQGPEFLTYFQNEAQLEKSRLLSDRFSAERPKGSFSTLEIQRTEQGDSAMYLCASSISRDSSGYTFGSGTRLTVV.

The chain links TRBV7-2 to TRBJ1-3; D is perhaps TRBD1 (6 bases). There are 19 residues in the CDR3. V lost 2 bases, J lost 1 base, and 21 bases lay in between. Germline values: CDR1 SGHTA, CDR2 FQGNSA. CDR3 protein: CASSLSPFPGHRSGNTIYF. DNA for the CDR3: TGTGCCAGCAGCTTATCTCCTTTCCCGGGACACAGATCTGGAAACACCATATATTTT.

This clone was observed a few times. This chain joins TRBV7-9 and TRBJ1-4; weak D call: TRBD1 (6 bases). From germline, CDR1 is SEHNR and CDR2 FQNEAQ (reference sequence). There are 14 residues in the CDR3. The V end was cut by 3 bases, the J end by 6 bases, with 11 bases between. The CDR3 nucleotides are TGTGCCAGCAGCTTCGGGACACATGATGAAAAACTGTTTTTT. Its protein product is CASSFGTHDEKLFF.

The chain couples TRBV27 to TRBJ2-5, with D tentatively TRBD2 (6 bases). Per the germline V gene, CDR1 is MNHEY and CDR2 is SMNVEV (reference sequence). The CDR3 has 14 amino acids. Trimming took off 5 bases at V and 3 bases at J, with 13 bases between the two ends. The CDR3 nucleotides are TGTGCCAGCAGTGCATCGTGGGGGGAAGAGACCCAGTACTTC. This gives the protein CASSASWGEETQYF.

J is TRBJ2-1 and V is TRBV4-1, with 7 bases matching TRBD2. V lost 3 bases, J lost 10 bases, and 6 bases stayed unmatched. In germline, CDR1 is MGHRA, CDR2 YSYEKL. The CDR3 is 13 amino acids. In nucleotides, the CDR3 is TGCGCCAGCAGCCAGGGGGGGGGTAGGGAGCAGTTCTTC. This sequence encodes CASSQGGGREQFF.

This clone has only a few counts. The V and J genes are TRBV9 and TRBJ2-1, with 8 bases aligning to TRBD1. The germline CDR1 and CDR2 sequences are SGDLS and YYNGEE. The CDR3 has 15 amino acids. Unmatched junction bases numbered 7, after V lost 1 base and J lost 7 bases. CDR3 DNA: TGTGCCAGCAGCGTAAATCAGGGGGCTTGGAATGAGCAGTTCTTC. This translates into CASSVNQGAWNEQFF.

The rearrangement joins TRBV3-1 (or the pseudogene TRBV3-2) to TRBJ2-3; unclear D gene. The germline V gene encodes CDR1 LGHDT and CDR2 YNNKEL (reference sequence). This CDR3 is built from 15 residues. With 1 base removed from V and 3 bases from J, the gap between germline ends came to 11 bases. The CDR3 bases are TGTGCCAGCAGCCAAGCGACGCTAGGAACAGATACGCAGTATTTT. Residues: CASSQATLGTDTQYF.